Presented here are 29 T cell receptor beta chains from one specimen sequenced in a study of shared clonotypes between healthy human individuals. Naive CD8 cells were CD45RO-negative, positively selected for CCR7, excluding terminally differentiated effector memory CD45RA+ cells. Sequencing was performed with immunoSEQ multiplex PCR; in TCRdb, only in-frame clones are kept and a portion is missing. The sample records about 2.1 million clones, about 94% being singletons. Sample: naive CD8+ T cells from PBMCs. The origin of the receptors is a man between 18 and 35 years old in good health. Some clones in this sample may be carry-over from other donors' samples.

The V call is TRBV4-1, the J call TRBJ2-6, with 12 bases aligning to TRBD2. After removal of 4 bases from V and 2 bases from J, the junction contained 9 bases not matched to a gene. Per the germline V gene, CDR1 is MGHRA and CDR2 is YSYEKL. This CDR3 comprises 19 residues. CDR3 sequence reads: CASSPEPGLAGTGANVLTF. In nucleotides, the CDR3 is TGCGCCAGCAGCCCAGAACCTGGACTAGCGGGAACTGGGGCCAACGTCCTGACTTTC.

The chain combines TRBV28 with TRBJ2-2; D is ambiguous. Germline CDR1 is MDHEN and CDR2 is SYDVKM. CDR3 size: 14 residues. Trimming took 0 bases from V and 3 from J, leaving 5 bases between them. The DNA of the CDR3 is TGTGCCAGCAGTTTATGGGAGTACACCGGGGAGCTGTTTTTT. Amino acid sequence: CASSLWEYTGELFF.

This sequence joins TRBV5-8 and TRBJ2-7, with 8 bases that match TRBD2. This CDR3 contains 15 residues. CDR1 is SGHTS, CDR2 YDEGEE, per germline. V lost 0 bases and J lost 5; bases outside the gene matches: 7. The CDR3, as DNA: TGTGCCAGCAGCTTGGTCTGGCGGGAGGACCACGAGCAGTACTTC. Translation: CASSLVWREDHEQYF. Based on the CDR3 plus reference TRBV5-8 and TRBJ2-7, the full variable domain is EAGVTQSPTHLIKTRGQQATLRCSPISGHTSVYWYQQALGLGLQFLLWYDEGEERNRGNFPPRFSGRQFPNYSSELNVNALELEDSALYLCASSLVWREDHEQYFGPGTRLTVT.

This chain links TRBV29-1 with TRBJ1-2; D remains unclear. Looked up from germline, CDR1 is SQVTM and CDR2 is ANQGSEA. The germline V and J ends were trimmed by 1 base and 4 bases, with 7 bases remaining between them. This CDR3 contains 12 residues. Written as DNA, the CDR3 is TGCAGCGTTGAAGGGTGGGGCTATGGCTACACCTTC. Its protein product is CSVEGWGYGYTF.

This rearrangement joins TRBV4-1 to TRBJ1-1; no firm D call. Trimming removed 0 bases at V and 7 bases at J, with 6 bases between. This CDR3 contains 12 residues. Germline CDR1 reads MGHRA; CDR2 reads YSYEKL. The CDR3 region has the DNA TGCGCCAGCAGCCAAGATGGACGTGAAGCTTTCTTT. Its translation: CASSQDGREAFF.

The chain employs TRBV14 and TRBJ2-2; D remains unclear. CDR3 length: 14 amino acids. Trimming pared 0 bases from V and 6 bases from J, leaving 8 bases between. CDR1 is SGHDN, CDR2 FVKESK, per germline. The CDR3 loop is CASSQDIVPGELFF. As DNA, the CDR3 is TGTGCCAGCAGCCAAGATATAGTTCCCGGGGAGCTGTTTTTT.

The chain employs TRBV5-1 and TRBJ2-7; 13 nucleotides agree with TRBD2. V lost 4 bases, J lost 3 bases, and 7 bases stayed unmatched. The length of the CDR3 is 16 residues. Germline values: CDR1 SGHRS, CDR2 YFSETQ. CDR3 region: CASSPQGLAGRYEQYF. As DNA, the CDR3 is TGCGCCAGCAGCCCACAGGGACTAGCGGGACGCTACGAGCAGTACTTC.

The chain couples TRBV7-8 to TRBJ2-2; TRBD2 matches at 10 bases. The CDR3 has 16 residues. V lost 5 bases and J lost 7; bases outside the gene matches: 10. The germline gives CDR1 SGHVS, CDR2 FQNEAQ. CDR3 coding DNA: TGTGCCAGCAGCCCCCGACTAGCGGGTACGGGCGGGGAGCTGTTTTTT. Its protein product is CASSPRLAGTGGELFF.

CDR3 region: CAISESIAGGQGDTQYF. CDR3 nucleotide sequence: TGTGCCATCAGTGAGAGCATAGCGGGAGGCCAAGGAGATACGCAGTATTTT. V usage is TRBV10-3 and J usage is TRBJ2-3, with 10 bases matching TRBD2. The CDR3 has 17 amino acids. With 2 bases clipped from V and 5 bases from J, the junction kept 10 bases outside the gene matches. The germline V gene encodes CDR1 ENHRY and CDR2 SYGVKD.

This clone was found once. The rearrangement links TRBV6-4 to TRBJ2-7; D is perhaps TRBD1 (6 bases). V dropped 4 bases and J dropped 4 bases, with 20 bases sitting between them. The V gene's germline CDR1 is MRHNA and CDR2 SNTAGT. This CDR3 region has 16 residues. The CDR3 nucleotides are TGTGCCAGCAGTGGAAACGGGACACTTAACACTTACGAGCAGTACTTC. Its protein is CASSGNGTLNTYEQYF.

The chain uses TRBV7-8 and TRBJ2-5; D not certain. This CDR3 region has 14 residues. Germline V gene data show CDR1 as SGHVS and CDR2 as FQNEAQ. V was pared by 1 base and J by 5 bases, with 11 bases between. CDR3 residues: CASSLEWGGETQYF. The CDR3 DNA reads as TGTGCCAGCAGCTTAGAGTGGGGTGGGGAGACCCAGTACTTC.

V is TRBV27 and J is TRBJ1-2; 10 nucleotides line up with TRBD1. The CDR3 is 16 amino acids. V shed 5 bases and J 4 bases; nucleotides not matched to a gene: 10. Germline V gene sequence: CDR1 MNHEY, CDR2 SMNVEV (reference sequence). The CDR3 is CASSLAGQGGSYGYTF. The DNA of the CDR3 is TGTGCCAGCAGTCTGGCCGGACAGGGGGGTAGCTATGGCTACACCTTC.

This clone appeared a single time. The rearrangement links TRBV5-8 to TRBJ1-1; D ambiguous. The CDR3 extends over 14 amino acids. Germline assignment: CDR1 SGHTS and CDR2 YDEGEE. V lost 2 bases to trimming and J lost 0 bases, with 8 bases between them. The DNA of the CDR3 is TGTGCCAGCAGCTTATCAGCGCTGAACACTGAAGCTTTCTTT. Amino acid sequence: CASSLSALNTEAFF.

The rearrangement joins TRBV9 to TRBJ2-6, with D hard to call. V was clipped by 1 base and J by 1 base, with 9 bases between them. Germline V gene lookup returns CDR1 SGDLS and CDR2 YYNGEE. CDR3 length: 16 residues. CDR3 loop: CASSVSHLSGANVLTF. The CDR3 bases are TGTGCCAGCAGCGTATCCCACCTTTCTGGGGCCAACGTCCTGACTTTC.

This chain links TRBV27 with TRBJ2-3; D remains unclear. Germline V lookup: CDR1 MNHEY, CDR2 SMNVEV (reference sequence). The CDR3 is 14 amino acids. V dropped 2 bases and J dropped 6 bases, with 12 bases sitting between them. The CDR3 DNA reads TGTGCCAGCAGTTTACCCTACCCCGCCGATACGCAGTATTTT. Amino acid sequence: CASSLPYPADTQYF.

Concerning this clone itself: The identical CDR3 is also encoded by other nucleotide sequences in the sample. The V gene is TRBV19, the J gene TRBJ2-7; no clear D gene. V was pared by 9 bases and J by 4 bases, with 10 bases between. The germline V gene has CDR1 LNHDA and CDR2 SQIVND (reference sequence). The CDR3 spans 11 residues. CDR3 protein: CASSSPYEQYF. CDR3 nucleotide sequence: TGTGCCAGCAGTTCCCCATACGAGCAGTACTTC.

This chain uses TRBV4-3 with TRBJ2-3; tentatively, D is TRBD2 (5 bases). With 4 bases removed from V and 3 bases from J, the gap between germline ends came to 8 bases. The germline gives CDR1 LGHNA, CDR2 YSLEER. The CDR3 contains 13 residues. CDR3: CASSRGYTDTQYF. The CDR3 DNA follows: TGCGCCAGCAGCCGAGGGTATACAGATACGCAGTATTTT.

The chain is built from TRBV28 and TRBJ1-5; no firm D call. Germline values: CDR1 MDHEN, CDR2 SYDVKM. The V end was cut by 6 bases, the J end by 0 bases, with 9 bases between. This CDR3 spans 14 amino acids. Here the CDR3 reads CASRMTYSNQPQHF. CDR3 nucleotide sequence: TGTGCCAGCAGGATGACTTATAGCAATCAGCCCCAGCATTTT.

The chain couples TRBV9 to TRBJ1-1; weak D call: TRBD1 (5 bases). The V and J ends lost 1 base and 5 bases respectively, with 12 bases between them. Germline CDR1 reads SGDLS; CDR2 reads YYNGEE. The CDR3 spans 14 residues. The CDR3 spells CASSVMIGGTEAFF. The CDR3 DNA follows: TGTGCCAGCAGCGTAATGATCGGGGGGACTGAAGCTTTCTTT. The full variable domain, its missing parts supplied by reference TRBV9 and TRBJ1-1, is DSGVTQTPKHLITATGQRVTLRCSPRSGDLSVYWYQQSLDQGLQFLIQYYNGEERAKGNILERFSAQQFPDLHSELNLSSLELGDSALYFCASSVMIGGTEAFFGQGTRLTVV.

The table lists this clone with a count of one. The same CDR3 also results from other DNA sequences found in this sample. The DNA of the CDR3 is TGTGCCAGCAGCCTGGGACAGGGGACCTACGAGCAGTACTTC. Amino acid sequence: CASSLGQGTYEQYF. This chain uses TRBV7-9 with TRBJ2-7; 10 positions match TRBD1. Germline trimming cut 5 bases from V and 2 bases from J; bases unmatched to any gene: 3. CDR1 and CDR2 (germline): SEHNR, FQNEAQ (reference sequence). The CDR3 is 14 residues long.

For this clone: The same CDR3 also results from other DNA sequences found in this sample. The chain employs TRBV19 and TRBJ2-7, with unresolved D. Germline CDR1 LNHDA, CDR2 SQIVND (reference sequence). The CDR3 has 13 amino acids. V shed 5 bases and J shed 0 bases, with 8 bases lying between them. The chain's CDR3 is CASSSVSSYEQYF. CDR3 DNA: TGTGCCAGTAGTTCAGTTTCCTCCTACGAGCAGTACTTC.

The rearrangement joins TRBV11-1 to TRBJ2-7; either TRBD1 or TRBD2 may supply D (5 bases each). The CDR3 is 16 amino acids. Germline values: CDR1 SGHAT, CDR2 FQDESV (reference sequence). With 5 bases removed from V and 4 bases from J, the gap between germline ends came to 21 bases. CDR3 nucleotide sequence: TGTGCCAGCAGCATAGAGGGGACCAGGGAGATTTACGAGCAGTACTTC. Protein product: CASSIEGTREIYEQYF.

As regards this clone: In the same sample, other DNA sequences code for this CDR3. CDR3 residues: CASSVGDSNYEQYF. The CDR3 DNA reads as TGTGCCAGCAGCGTAGGGGACAGTAACTACGAGCAGTACTTC. This chain uses TRBV9 with TRBJ2-7; 7 bases are shared with TRBD1. This CDR3 spans 14 amino acids. Germline-derived CDR1 and CDR2 are SGDLS and YYNGEE. V lost 0 bases and J lost 3; bases outside the gene matches: 3.

The V call is TRBV28, the J call TRBJ2-7, with unresolved D. V was shortened by 5 bases and J by 3 bases, with 11 bases between the two germline ends. The germline V gene encodes CDR1 MDHEN and CDR2 SYDVKM. CDR3 length: 13 amino acids. The CDR3 DNA sequence: TGTGCCAGCAGTCCCGCCGGCGGCTACGAGCAGTACTTC. It translates to CASSPAGGYEQYF. Full variable domain (missing parts from reference TRBV28 and TRBJ2-7): DVKVTQSSRYLVKRTGEKVFLECVQDMDHENMFWYRQDPGLGLRLIYFSYDVKMKEKGDIPEGYSVSREKKERFSLILESASTNQTSMYLCASSPAGGYEQYFGPGTRLTVT.

The rearrangement joins TRBV4-2 to TRBJ2-3, with 7 bases lining up with TRBD2. The CDR3 is 15 residues long. J lost 3 bases, V lost 0 bases, and 3 bases had no gene match. Germline CDR1 LGHNA, CDR2 YNFKEQ. The CDR3: CASSQEPAGTDTQYF. Here the CDR3 DNA reads TGTGCCAGCAGCCAAGAGCCAGCGGGGACAGATACGCAGTATTTT.

The chain has TRBV7-9 and TRBJ2-7; 8 positions match TRBD2. The CDR3 consists of 16 residues. From germline, CDR1 is SEHNR and CDR2 FQNEAQ (reference sequence). J gave up 4 bases and V 4 bases, and 12 bases lay outside the gene matches. As DNA, the CDR3 is TGTGCCAGCAGCTCCCGAGGGAGGACTAGCCCATACGAGCAGTACTTC. Its translation is CASSSRGRTSPYEQYF.

This rearrangement joins TRBV6-1 to TRBJ2-2, with TRBD2 identical over 7 bases. Trimming removed 2 bases from V and 6 bases from J; junction bases left unmatched: 9. CDR3 length equals 16 residues. Germline CDR1 and CDR2: MNHNS and SASEGT. The CDR3 protein is CASSESGLVTAGELFF. In DNA form, the CDR3 reads TGTGCCAGCAGTGAATCTGGACTAGTAACGGCCGGGGAGCTGTTTTTT.

The chain couples TRBV30 to TRBJ2-7; maybe TRBD2 (7 bases). The CDR3 spans 14 residues. V was cut by 5 bases and J by 2 bases, with 16 bases left in between. CDR1 is GTSNPN, CDR2 SVGIG, per germline (reference sequence). The CDR3 sequence: CAWSRGEGAYEQYF. CDR3 nucleotide sequence: TGTGCCTGGTCTCGGGGGGAGGGGGCCTACGAGCAGTACTTC.

V and J are TRBV19 and TRBJ2-2, with D perhaps matching TRBD2 (6 bases). The CDR3 is made up of 15 amino acids. V shed 5 bases and J shed 5 bases, with 15 bases lying between them. Germline CDR1 reads LNHDA; CDR2 reads SQIVND (reference sequence). CDR3 in DNA: TGTGCCAGTAGTCGGGGGATTATGGGGACCGGGGAGCTGTTTTTT. Translation gives CASSRGIMGTGELFF.